Presented here are 11 T cell receptor beta chains from one specimen sequenced in a study of beta chain features in type 1 diabetes. Findings of the study overall: Researchers report that Type 1 diabetes patients had moderately but significantly shorter TCRB CDR3s across all four CD4+ subsets.

No antigen is known for these receptors. Expressed TCRB transcripts were sequenced because the entire RNA isolate underwent reverse transcription. The method was immunoSEQ multiplex PCR; TCRdb's version includes in-frame clones alone and lacks a portion of them. The table includes about 400,000 clones, roughly 12% detected once. Sample: naive CD4+ T cells from blood. These receptors all come from a woman aged 18-35 years with type 1 diabetes.

This clone appeared a few times. This rearrangement joins TRBV28 to TRBJ2-1, with D perhaps TRBD2 (6 bases). The V end was cut by 6 bases, the J end by 7 bases, with 19 bases between. The CDR3 runs to 15 residues. CDR1 and CDR2 from the germline V gene are MDHEN and SYDVKM. In nucleotides, the CDR3 is TGTGCCAGCAGCCGCGGTGGAGCCGGGGGTAATGAGCAGTTCTTC. Protein product: CASSRGGAGGNEQFF.

This clone was found a few times. This CDR3 reads CASSPDQETQYF. In DNA form, the CDR3 reads TGTGCCAGCAGCCCGGACCAAGAGACCCAGTACTTC. V is TRBV28 and J is TRBJ2-5; no reliable D call. Trimming shortened V by 6 bases and J by 0 bases, and 5 bases separated the two germline ends. The CDR3 has 12 amino acids. Germline V gene lookup returns CDR1 MDHEN and CDR2 SYDVKM.

The V gene is TRBV28, the J gene TRBJ2-6, with D possibly TRBD1 on 6 matching bases. Germline V gene data show CDR1 as MDHEN and CDR2 as SYDVKM. V dropped 6 bases and J dropped 4 bases, with 10 bases sitting between them. This CDR3 contains 14 residues. The CDR3 sequence is CASRQGSGANVLTF. The CDR3 region has the DNA TGTGCCAGCAGACAGGGTTCAGGGGCCAACGTCCTGACTTTC. Using reference TRBV28 and TRBJ2-6 for the parts outside the CDR3, the full variable domain is DVKVTQSSRYLVKRTGEKVFLECVQDMDHENMFWYRQDPGLGLRLIYFSYDVKMKEKGDIPEGYSVSREKKERFSLILESASTNQTSMYLCASRQGSGANVLTFGAGSRLTVL.

There are a few counts of this clone. The chain couples TRBV4-3 to TRBJ2-3, with 11 bases aligning to TRBD2. The CDR3 is 16 residues long. Looked up from germline, CDR1 is LGHNA and CDR2 is YSLEER. The V segment lost 0 bases and the J segment 8 bases; nucleotides outside the gene matches: 7. Written as DNA, the CDR3 is TGCGCCAGCAGCCAAGAAGGCCTAGCGGGGGGAGGTACGCAGTATTTT. Translation: CASSQEGLAGGGTQYF.

In this sample, this clone turned up a few times. V and J are TRBV25-1 and TRBJ1-2, with 7 bases fitting TRBD1. Losses at the gene ends were 5 bases for V and 4 bases for J; bases not matched to a gene: 4. This CDR3 is 13 amino acids long. The germline CDR1 and CDR2 sequences are MGHDK and SYGVNS. CDR3 bases: TGTGCCAGCAGTCGCGGACAGGTCTATGGCTACACCTTC. It yields the protein CASSRGQVYGYTF.

There are a few counts of this clone. The chain carries TRBV6-5 and TRBJ2-3; 8 nucleotides match TRBD1. CDR3 size: 14 residues. V was clipped by 2 bases and J by 6 bases; unmatched bases: 4. Germline values: CDR1 MNHEY, CDR2 SVGAGI. DNA for the CDR3: TGTGCCAGCAGTTACCGGGACAGGAGGGATACGCAGTATTTT. It yields the protein CASSYRDRRDTQYF.

With regard to this clone: Germline is not matched at one junction end, which may reflect a read error. The rearrangement links TRBV7-2 to TRBJ2-1; no clear D. The CDR3 runs to 13 residues. Germline loops: CDR1 SGHTA, CDR2 FQGNSA. In nucleotides, the CDR3 is TGCGCCAGCAGCCTGAGCCCCTCCAATGAGCAGTTCTTC. Its protein product is CASSLSPSNEQFF.

This clone was observed a handful of times. The chain combines TRBV4-3 with TRBJ1-4; D might be TRBD1 (5 bases). V lost 3 bases and J 8 bases, leaving 25 bases between the germline ends. Germline V gene data show CDR1 as LGHNA and CDR2 as YSLEER. There are 18 residues in the CDR3. CDR3 coding DNA: TGCGCCAGCAGCCAGGGACCGGGAGCTAACCCTCTCGGGGAAAAACTGTTTTTT. It yields the protein CASSQGPGANPLGEKLFF.

This clone was counted only a few times. The CDR3: CASSRPGTGGNTGELFF. CDR3 DNA: TGTGCCAGCAGTCGGCCCGGGACAGGGGGTAACACCGGGGAGCTGTTTTTT. This rearrangement joins TRBV9 to TRBJ2-2; 11 bases fit TRBD1. The CDR3 has 17 amino acids. CDR1 SGDLS and CDR2 YYNGEE come from the germline V gene. V was clipped by 5 bases and J by 2 bases; unmatched bases: 8.

The chain recombines TRBV7-2 with TRBJ1-1, with TRBD1 matching over 7 bases. CDR3 length: 14 residues. The V segment lost 3 bases and the J segment 4 bases; nucleotides outside the gene matches: 5. The germline V gene encodes CDR1 SGHTA and CDR2 FQGNSA. As DNA, the CDR3 is TGTGCCAGCAGCTTGGAGTGGGACAGCACTGAAGCTTTCTTT. As protein: CASSLEWDSTEAFF.

This clone has a handful of counts. This chain links TRBV5-1 with TRBJ2-1, with 9 bases fitting TRBD2. CDR1 and CDR2 from the germline V gene are SGHRS and YFSETQ. This CDR3 spans 16 amino acids. The V segment lost 4 bases and the J segment 0 bases; nucleotides outside the gene matches: 5. As DNA, the CDR3 is TGCGCCAGCAGCATTCAAGCGGGAGGCTCCTACAATGAGCAGTTCTTC. It is translated as CASSIQAGGSYNEQFF.